The source of this T cell receptor (beta chain) is a study of T-cell reconstitution after alpha-beta-depleted transplantation in children. The study's findings and limits: After transplant, at about two months, alpha-beta T cells were reportedly derived from several hundred expanded graft clones. At day 60, the high TCRbeta diversity found in some patients originated from recipient T cells and thymic progenitors that had survived. Most T-cell counts and diversity one year after the transplant came from T cells that were newly produced.

J was trimmed by 4 bases and V by 3 bases; bases with no gene match: 3. This CDR3 comprises 13 residues. Germline loops: CDR1 SGDLS, CDR2 YYNGEE. Preparation of the TCRbeta library used unique molecular identifiers. Each CDR3 protein is one row after TCRdb ran MiXCR on the PCR reads. The sample has hundreds of thousands of distinct CDR3 sequences, just under 8.5% seen once. The sample holds many counts of this clonotype. Its antigen is unknown. Sequences were derived from PBMCs, mostly from graft donor cells, sampled 180 days after TCRalphabeta/CD19-depleted stem cell transplant. V and J are TRBV9 and TRBJ2-7, with 8 positions matching TRBD2. This TCR derives from a male patient younger than 18 who had a stem cell transplant for acute lymphoblastic leukemia, so the T cells may come from the graft donor. CDR3 nucleotide sequence: TGTGCCAGCAGCGAAACTAGCGGTTACGAGCAGTACTTC. This codes for CASSETSGYEQYF.